This record looks at one T cell receptor beta chain sequence and its context. As yet, its antigen is unknown. Looked up from germline, CDR1 is MGHRA and CDR2 is YSYEKL. Deletions cut 11 bases from V and 1 base from J, with 20 bases between. The CDR3 sequence is 15 residues long. The repertoire was sequenced with immunoSEQ multiplex PCR; TCRdb's copy has only in-frame clones and lacks some. This sample has some 130,000 clones, with roughly nine tenths found just once. The sample comes from a study of cytomegalovirus exposure and HLA in healthy donors. Findings and limits, study-wide: Later, an analysis found that TCR clusters from the first cohort tended to co-occur in the roughly 110 validation repertoires.

This clonotype was obtained from a woman between 18 and 30 years old in good health and CMV-seronegative. V is TRBV4-1 and J is TRBJ1-1, with D possibly matching TRBD1 (5 bases). The sequenced material came from PBMCs. The CDR3, as DNA: TGCGCCTTCTCTTCCACCGGGACTCCGAACACTGAAGCTTTCTTT. It translates to CAFSSTGTPNTEAFF.